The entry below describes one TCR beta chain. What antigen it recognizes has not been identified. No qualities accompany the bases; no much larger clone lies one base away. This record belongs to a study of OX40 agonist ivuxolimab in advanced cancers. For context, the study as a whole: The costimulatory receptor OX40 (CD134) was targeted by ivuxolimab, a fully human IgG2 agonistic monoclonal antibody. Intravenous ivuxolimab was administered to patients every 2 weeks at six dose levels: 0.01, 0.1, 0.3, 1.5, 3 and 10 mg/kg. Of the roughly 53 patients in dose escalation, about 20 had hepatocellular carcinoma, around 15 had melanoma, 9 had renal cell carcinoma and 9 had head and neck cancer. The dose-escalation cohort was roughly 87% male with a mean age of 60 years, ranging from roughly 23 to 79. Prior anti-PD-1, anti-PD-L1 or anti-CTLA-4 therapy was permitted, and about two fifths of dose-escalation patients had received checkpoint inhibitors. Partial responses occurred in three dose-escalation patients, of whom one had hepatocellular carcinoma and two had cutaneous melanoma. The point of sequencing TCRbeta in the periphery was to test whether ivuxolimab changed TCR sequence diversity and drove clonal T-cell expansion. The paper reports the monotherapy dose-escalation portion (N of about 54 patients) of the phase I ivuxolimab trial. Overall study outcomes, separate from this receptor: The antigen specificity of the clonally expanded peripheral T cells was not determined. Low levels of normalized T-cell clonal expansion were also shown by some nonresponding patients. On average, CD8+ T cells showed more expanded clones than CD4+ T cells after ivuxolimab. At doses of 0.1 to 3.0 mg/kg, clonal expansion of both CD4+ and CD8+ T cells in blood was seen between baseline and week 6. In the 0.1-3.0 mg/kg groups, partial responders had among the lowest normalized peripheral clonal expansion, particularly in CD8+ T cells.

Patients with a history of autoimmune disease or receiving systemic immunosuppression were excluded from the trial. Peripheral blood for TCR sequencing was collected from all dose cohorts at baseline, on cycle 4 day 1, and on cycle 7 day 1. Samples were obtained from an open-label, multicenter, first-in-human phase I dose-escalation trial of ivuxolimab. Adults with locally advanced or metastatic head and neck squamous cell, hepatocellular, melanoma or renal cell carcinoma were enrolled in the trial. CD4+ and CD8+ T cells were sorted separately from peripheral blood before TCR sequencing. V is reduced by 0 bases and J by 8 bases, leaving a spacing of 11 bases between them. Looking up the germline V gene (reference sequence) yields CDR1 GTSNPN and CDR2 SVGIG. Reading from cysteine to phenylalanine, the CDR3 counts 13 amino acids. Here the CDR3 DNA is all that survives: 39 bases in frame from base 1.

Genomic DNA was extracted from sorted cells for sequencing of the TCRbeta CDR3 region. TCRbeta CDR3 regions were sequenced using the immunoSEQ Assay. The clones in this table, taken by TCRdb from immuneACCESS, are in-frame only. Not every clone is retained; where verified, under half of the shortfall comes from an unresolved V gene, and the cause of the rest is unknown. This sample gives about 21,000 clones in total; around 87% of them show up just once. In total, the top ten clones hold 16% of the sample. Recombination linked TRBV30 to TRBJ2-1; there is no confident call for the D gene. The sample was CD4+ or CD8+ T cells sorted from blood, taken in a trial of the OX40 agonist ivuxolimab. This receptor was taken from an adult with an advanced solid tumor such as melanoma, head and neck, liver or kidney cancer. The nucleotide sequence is TGTGCCTGGAGTGTGAGCCTGGGCGATGAGCAGTTCTTC. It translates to CAWSVSLGDEQFF.